This note documents a single T cell receptor (beta chain) sequence. Its antigen remains unidentified. Source study methods: Filtering of immunoSEQ junctional sequences could not match full-length read filtering. Repertoires were generated with immunoSEQ multiplex PCR, while TCRdb's copy carries only in-frame clones and drops some. That table furnishes V, J and clone size, whereas the DNA furnished D and trimming. The sample contains over 1.5 million clones, 95% to 99% of which appear only once. The data stem from a study of shared clonotypes between healthy human individuals. Study details: Every donor yielded three CD4 naive, three CD4 memory, two CD8 naive and one CD8 memory plate. Study-level points and caveats: When compared with the clonotypes that were shared by all four sorted-subset donors, the non-shared clonotypes turned out to have lower generation probabilities.

V shed 3 bases and J shed 8 bases, with 10 bases lying between them. Germline V CDR1 and CDR2: MNHEY, SMNVEV (reference sequence). The CDR3 loop spans 13 amino acids. The split of CD4+ cells yielded CD45RA+ naive and CD45RA-negative memory subsets. This TCR came from a young man in good health. This chain joins TRBV27 and TRBJ1-4; D may be TRBD1 (5 bases). Material: naive CD4+ T cells sorted from blood. Described subset: CD45RA+ positively selected. The CDR3: CASSFREREKLFF. CDR3 nucleotides: TGTGCCAGCAGTTTCAGGGAAAGAGAAAAACTGTTTTTT.